This entry lists 11 T cell receptor beta chains sequenced from one sample in a study of patients and donors after allogeneic stem cell transplantation (dated by TCRdb to the early 2020s). The protocol used for the library was RT-PCR. TCRdb names NextSeq 550 as the instrument used. The public reads were reanalyzed by TCRdb: fastp trimming at Q25, MiXCR alignment, in-frame beta chains only. For every CDR3 protein sequence, its rows merge into one entry that carries the most common genes and DNA. The sample table holds about 960,000 distinct CDR3 sequences, of which 15% to 20% were seen once. The biggest ten clones account for 5% to 6.5% of the sample. The sequencing input was blood, either unsorted or a sorted T cell fraction (not recorded which). These receptors were collected from a human donor who was either an allogeneic HSCT recipient or a stem cell or donor lymphocyte infusion donor (not recorded which). It is not recorded whose cells these are; they may come from a transplant donor.

This clonotype was seen a few times. The chain couples TRBV12-3 or TRBV12-4 to TRBJ2-7; weak D call: TRBD2 (7 bases). V lost 6 bases to trimming and J lost 7 bases, with 22 bases between them. This CDR3 is 15 amino acids long. The CDR3: CASSRRGGTRVEQYF. The CDR3 nucleotides read TGTGCCAGCAGCAGGAGGGGGGGCACCAGAGTGGAGCAGTACTTC.

The genes are TRBV5-1 and TRBJ2-1; maybe TRBD1 (6 bases). This CDR3 comprises 16 residues. V dropped 4 bases and J dropped 2 bases, with 16 bases sitting between them. CDR1 is SGHRS, CDR2 YFSETQ, per germline. The CDR3: CASSPRGFDPYNEQFF. In DNA form, the CDR3 reads TGCGCCAGCAGCCCCAGGGGATTTGATCCCTACAATGAGCAGTTCTTC.

The chain employs TRBV7-3 and TRBJ2-1; D may be TRBD2 (6 bases). From germline, CDR1 is SGHTA and CDR2 FQGTGA. This CDR3 region has 13 residues. Trimming took off 5 bases at V and 6 bases at J, with 11 bases between the two ends. The CDR3 DNA follows: TGTGCCAGCAGCCCCGTGGGGGGCAATGAGCAGTTCTTC. Its protein product is CASSPVGGNEQFF.

There are a few counts of this clonotype. The chain is built from TRBV7-6 and TRBJ1-6; TRBD1 is a possible D gene (6 bases). V was shortened by 1 base and J by 7 bases, with 11 bases between the two germline ends. Germline V lookup: CDR1 SGHVS, CDR2 FNYEAQ. This CDR3 contains 15 residues. The CDR3 loop reads CASSLDTGANSPLHF. The CDR3 region has the DNA TGTGCCAGCAGCTTAGACACGGGGGCAAATTCACCCCTCCACTTT.

The count of this clonotype is one. V is TRBV25-1 and J is TRBJ2-7, with 13 positions matching TRBD2. The germline CDR1 and CDR2 sequences are MGHDK and SYGVNS. This CDR3 comprises 16 residues. The trim removed 4 bases at V and 7 bases at J, leaving 10 bases unmatched. In DNA form, the CDR3 reads TGTGCCAGCAGTGCCTCCGGACTAGCGGGAGCGAGGGAGCAGTACTTC. Translation gives CASSASGLAGAREQYF.

J is TRBJ2-7 and V is TRBV29-1, with 8 bases fitting TRBD1. J lost 7 bases, V lost 5 bases, and 7 bases had no gene match. Germline V gene sequence: CDR1 SQVTM, CDR2 ANQGSEA. The CDR3 contains 12 residues. The CDR3: CSVPGGAGEQYF. CDR3 DNA sequence: TGCAGCGTTCCAGGGGGCGCTGGTGAGCAGTACTTC.

The gene calls are TRBV4-1 and TRBJ1-6, with 7 nucleotides matching TRBD1. The germline CDR1 and CDR2 sequences are MGHRA and YSYEKL. CDR3 length equals 14 residues. V shed 1 base, J shed 10 bases, and the junction held 4 bases outside the gene matches. For the CDR3, the DNA is TGCGCCAGCAGCCAAGGAGGGGGCAGGTCACCCCTCCACTTT. This sequence encodes CASSQGGGRSPLHF.

V gene TRBV12-5 combines with J gene TRBJ2-7; 9 positions match TRBD1. Germline CDR1 and CDR2: LGHNT and FRNRAP. The CDR3 consists of 14 residues. V shed 5 bases, J shed 4 bases, and the junction held 6 bases outside the gene matches. The CDR3 loop is CASGPGQGLYEQYF. The CDR3 DNA follows: TGTGCTAGTGGTCCGGGACAGGGTTTGTACGAGCAGTACTTC.

The gene calls are TRBV3-1 and TRBJ2-2; D assignment may be TRBD1 or TRBD2 (5 bases each). Germline-derived CDR1 and CDR2 are LGHDT and YNNKEL (reference sequence). Trimming stripped 4 bases from V and 9 bases from J, with 18 bases between. This CDR3 comprises 15 residues. CDR3 sequence reads: CASSPLGREGRELFF. DNA for the CDR3: TGTGCCAGCAGCCCCCTGGGTAGAGAGGGACGGGAGCTGTTTTTT.

This clonotype was observed a handful of times. The V and J genes are TRBV29-1 and TRBJ2-1, with 8 bases aligning to TRBD2. J gave up 1 base and V 8 bases, and 13 bases lay outside the gene matches. Looked up from germline, CDR1 is SQVTM and CDR2 is ANQGSEA. This CDR3 has 16 residues. Here the CDR3 DNA reads TGCAGCACGGAGAACGACGGGGGGGCATCCTACAATGAGCAGTTCTTC. Protein sequence: CSTENDGGASYNEQFF.

This clonotype was found a few times. The J gene is TRBJ2-6, the V gene TRBV4-2; D not resolved. Deletions cut 0 bases from V and 2 bases from J, with 11 bases between. This CDR3 contains 17 residues. Germline V gives CDR1 LGHNA, CDR2 YNFKEQ. The CDR3 DNA follows: TGTGCCAGCAGCCAAGACGGTCCGGATGCTGGGGCCAACGTCCTGACTTTC. Translation: CASSQDGPDAGANVLTF.